This T cell receptor (beta chain) was identified during a study of blood T cell repertoires in COVID-19 (dated by TCRdb to 2020 to 2022). A note on the overall study: Collaborator samples came from the United States, Italy and Spain and covered acute and convalescent phases of COVID-19. The material from the prospective study consisted of cDNA or gDNA derived from T cells, B-cell-depleted T cells, or PBMCs. Subjects who had been exposed to COVID-19, were actively infected with it, or had recovered from it provided the deeply sampled blood TCRbeta repertoires that made up the dataset. The repertoires were released in a freely available public database meant as a resource for research on the immune response to SARS-CoV-2. Samples were obtained from the ongoing ImmuneRACE study (first 160 participants) and from some 1,300 subjects provided by 6 global collaborators. Nearly every sample came with metadata listing a de-identified subject ID, COVID-19 status, age in years and sex. HLA class I and class II types, where available, came from metadata supplied by the sample provider rather than from assay-based typing. The investigation overall reported the following: The quantity of clinical and demographic metadata differed by source and by participant and was supplied without curation.

Enrolling through a virtual design, the prospective study's participants ranged in age from roughly 18 to 95 years and lived across roughly 23 United States geographic areas. In the prospective study, participants were assigned to cohorts based on the clinical history participants reported in a screening survey and a study questionnaire. ImmuneRACE Cohort 3 recovered participants were defined by two consecutive negative NP/OP PCR tests, healthcare professional clearance, or symptom resolution. In the prospective study, whole blood, serum and a nasopharyngeal or oropharyngeal swab were collected from each participant by mobile phlebotomists. Prospective study participants could optionally give additional blood draws and questionnaires over an approximately 2-month period. Before DNA extraction, prospective study blood samples were shipped either frozen or at room temperature. TCRbeta CDR3 regions were amplified from genomic DNA by means of the immunoSEQ Assay, a bias-controlled multiplex PCR. The paper's processing steps were these. The number of nucleated cells in each sample was estimated by amplification of reference gene primers within the assay. To quantify the absolute abundance of each unique TCRbeta CDR3 rearrangement, sequence reads were collapsed and filtered. For each sample, productive Simpson clonality was calculated as the square root of Simpson's diversity index over productive rearrangements. This immuneACCESS table, as held by TCRdb, lists in-frame sequences with V and J called but not all clones. Of the missing ones, under half trace to an unresolved V gene in checked studies; the others have no known cause. From that table come the V and J calls and clone size; the DNA was used to work out D and trimming. A total of 190,000 or so clones appear in this sample, around 87% of them only once. The top ten clonotypes cover approximately 2.4% of the sample.

Taken from the germline V gene, the CDR1 and CDR2 loops are MRHNA and SNTAGT. The CDR3 covers 20 residues, taking in both the cysteine and the phenylalanine. Kept here is only the CDR3 DNA, which spans 60 bases and is read in frame from base 1. V is cut back by 1 base and J by 4 bases, with 19 bases in the junction unmatched. For this clone: Its antigen is still unknown. No clone much larger than this one lies a single base away; base qualities are absent.

Rearrangement joined TRBV6-4 to TRBJ1-3; the central 7 bases match TRBD1. The sequence derives from a young woman who had recovered from COVID-19. The sample taken for sequencing was PBMCs or T cells enriched from blood (not recorded which). The CDR3 region: CASSDYSWDSHRYSGNTIYF. DNA sequence: TGTGCCAGCAGTGACTACTCGTGGGACAGTCATCGTTATTCCGGAAACACCATATATTTT.